Shown below are 10 T cell receptor beta chains from a single sample sequenced in a study of cytomegalovirus exposure and HLA in healthy donors. PCR primers comprised 60 Vbeta and 13 Jbeta primers. Sequencing used immunoSEQ multiplex PCR; TCRdb keeps in-frame clones, though not all of them. Found here are fewer than 250,000 clones, approximately 83% of them singletons; the top ten hold roughly 1.5%. The sequenced material came from PBMCs. The source of these receptors is a girl under 18 in good health and CMV-seronegative.

This clone occurred once. The rearrangement links TRBV19 to TRBJ1-4, with no clear D. Trimming removed 6 bases from V and 3 bases from J, with 11 bases in between. The CDR3 covers 14 residues. Germline CDR1 reads LNHDA; CDR2 reads SQIVND (reference sequence). CDR3 sequence: CASSRHRPNEKLFF. The CDR3, as DNA: TGTGCCAGTAGCAGACATCGTCCTAATGAAAAACTGTTTTTT.

This chain connects TRBV5-4 to TRBJ1-3, with D possibly being TRBD1 (5 bases). The length of the CDR3 is 15 residues. Germline lookup yields CDR1 SGHNT and CDR2 YYREEE (reference sequence). V gave up 4 bases and J gave up 2 bases, with 13 bases separating them. This chain's CDR3 is CASSRSGGAGNTIYF. Written as DNA, the CDR3 is TGTGCCAGCAGCCGCTCCGGGGGGGCTGGAAACACCATATATTTT.

This rearrangement joins TRBV5-8 to TRBJ2-7; possible D gene TRBD2, 5 bases. V lost 3 bases and J 1 base, leaving 17 bases between the germline ends. The CDR3 is 16 amino acids. The germline gives CDR1 SGHTS, CDR2 YDEGEE. The CDR3 loop is CASSSAEGARSYEQYF. In nucleotides, the CDR3 is TGTGCCAGCAGCTCCGCCGAGGGCGCAAGATCCTACGAGCAGTACTTC.

The rearrangement links TRBV12-5 to TRBJ2-3, with D unresolved. The length of the CDR3 is 15 residues. Germline V gene data show CDR1 as LGHNT and CDR2 as FRNRAP. V was trimmed by 1 base and J by 0 bases, leaving 8 bases between them. The CDR3 DNA follows: TGTGCTAGTGGTTTGGGGCCAGTTAGCACAGATACGCAGTATTTT. Its protein is CASGLGPVSTDTQYF.

V usage is TRBV27 and J usage is TRBJ2-5; 8 bases align to TRBD2. Trimming removed 5 bases from V and 3 bases from J; junction bases left unmatched: 14. This CDR3 is built from 17 residues. Germline assignment: CDR1 MNHEY and CDR2 SMNVEV (reference sequence). The CDR3 DNA sequence: TGTGCCAGCAGTCCCTCCCGGGTGCGGGGGGTCGAAGAGACCCAGTACTTC. Translating it yields CASSPSRVRGVEETQYF.

The chain is built from TRBV9 and TRBJ2-5; D is uncertain. CDR3 size: 14 residues. Germline V gene lookup returns CDR1 SGDLS and CDR2 YYNGEE. Trimming removed 0 bases from V and 4 bases from J, with 10 bases in between. CDR3 sequence: CASSVAGGLETQYF. CDR3 bases: TGTGCCAGCAGCGTAGCGGGTGGGTTAGAGACCCAGTACTTC.

The chain recombines TRBV5-4 with TRBJ2-2; 10 positions match TRBD2. Germline CDR1 and CDR2: SGHNT and YYREEE (reference sequence). V trimming: 4 bases; J trimming: 4 bases; junction bases outside the gene matches: 7. CDR3 length: 16 residues. CDR3 loop: CASSTGLAVVTGELFF. The CDR3 DNA reads as TGTGCCAGCAGCACCGGACTAGCGGTTGTCACCGGGGAGCTGTTTTTT.

V usage is TRBV18 and J usage is TRBJ1-4; the match to TRBD1 covers 8 bases. Germline CDR1 KGHSH, CDR2 LQKENI. This CDR3 comprises 14 residues. The V segment lost 2 bases and the J segment 10 bases; nucleotides outside the gene matches: 6. CDR3 coding DNA: TGTGCCAGCTCACCAAGCAGGGGGCTTGGAAAACTGTTTTTT. Protein product: CASSPSRGLGKLFF. The whole variable domain, filled in from reference TRBV18 and TRBJ1-4, reads NAGVMQNPRHLVRRRGQEARLRCSPMKGHSHVYWYRQLPEEGLKFMVYLQKENIIDESGMPKERFSAEFPKEGPSILRIQQVVRGDSAAYFCASSPSRGLGKLFFGSGTQLSVL.

This sequence joins TRBV6-1 and TRBJ1-4; tentatively, D is TRBD1 (6 bases). This CDR3 has 13 amino acids. Trimming cost V 8 bases and J 4 bases, with 11 bases left between them. Germline-derived CDR1 and CDR2 are MNHNS and SASEGT. The DNA of the CDR3 is TGTGCCAGCTGTTTACAGGGTAATGAAAAACTGTTTTTT. Its protein product is CASCLQGNEKLFF.

The rearrangement joins TRBV4-2 to TRBJ2-7; 9 bases fit TRBD1. Trimming took 0 bases from V and 3 from J; bases not matched to a gene: 9. The V gene's germline CDR1 is LGHNA and CDR2 YNFKEQ. The CDR3 spans 17 residues. Here the CDR3 DNA reads TGTGCCAGCAGCCAAGATGAGGGGACAGGGAGAATCTACGAGCAGTACTTC. Its protein is CASSQDEGTGRIYEQYF.